The clone carrying this TCR beta chain was seen just once. The data originate from a study of blood T cell repertoires in COVID-19. Study-level background: Sources were T cells, B-cell-depleted T cells, or PBMCs; the material itself was cDNA or gDNA.

Source study methods: Amplifying reference gene primers gave estimates of nucleated cell counts. Clones were sequenced by immunoSEQ multiplex PCR, and TCRdb holds only the in-frame ones, with some missing. Clone size and V and J calls were adopted from that table, with D and trimming inferred from the DNA. The sample yields 65,000 to 90,000 clones, about four fifths seen once. The CDR3 runs 17 residues. CDR1 and CDR2 from the germline V gene are SGHTA and FQGNSA. Trimming removed 1 base from V and 6 bases from J; junction bases left unmatched: 12. The chain recombines TRBV7-2 with TRBJ2-7, with 10 bases identical to TRBD2. The specimen sequenced was peripheral blood. The clonotype was recovered from a woman aged 60 to 75 with acute or convalescent COVID-19. The CDR3 region is CASSLVGSGGPQGEQYF. CDR3 DNA: TGTGCCAGCAGCTTAGTCGGTAGCGGGGGGCCCCAGGGCGAGCAGTACTTC.